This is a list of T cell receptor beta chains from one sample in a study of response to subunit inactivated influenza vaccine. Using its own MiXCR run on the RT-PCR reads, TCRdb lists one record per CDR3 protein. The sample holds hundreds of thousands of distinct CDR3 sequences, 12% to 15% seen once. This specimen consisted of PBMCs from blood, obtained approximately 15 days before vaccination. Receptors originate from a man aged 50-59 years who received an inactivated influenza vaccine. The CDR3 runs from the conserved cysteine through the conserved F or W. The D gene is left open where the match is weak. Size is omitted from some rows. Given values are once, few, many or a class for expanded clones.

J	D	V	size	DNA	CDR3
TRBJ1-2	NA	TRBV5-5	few	TGTGCCAGCAGCTTTCCGCCCAGTTCCTATGGCTACACCTTC	CASSFPPSSYGYTF
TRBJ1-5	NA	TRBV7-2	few	TGTGCCAGCAGCTTATTTTTGCAGGCTCGTGAGCCCCAGCATTTT	CASSLFLQAREPQHF
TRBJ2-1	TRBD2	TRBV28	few	TGTGCCAGCAGTTTAGGCGGGGGTACCTCTAATGAGCAGTTCTTC	CASSLGGGTSNEQFF
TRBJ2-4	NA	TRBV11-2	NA	TGTGCCAGCAGCTTGTGGGAACAGGGTAGCAGAAACATTCAGTACTTC	CASSLWEQGSRNIQYF
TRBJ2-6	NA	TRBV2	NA	TGTGCCAGCAGGGGGGACTCTGGGGCCAACGTCCTGACTTTC	CASRGDSGANVLTF
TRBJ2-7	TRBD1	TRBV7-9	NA	TGTGCCAGCAGCCTTGGATATGACAGGGAACCCTTCGAGCAGTACTTC	CASSLGYDREPFEQYF
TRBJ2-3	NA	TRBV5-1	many	TGCGCCAGCAGCTTACTAGAAAAAGATACGCAGTATTTT	CASSLLEKDTQYF
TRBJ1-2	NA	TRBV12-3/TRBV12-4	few	TGTGCCAGCAGTCTCGGGACTCTTGGCTACACCTTC	CASSLGTLGYTF
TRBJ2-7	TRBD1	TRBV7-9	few	TGTGCCAGCAGCACAACGGACAGGGGTTCTCCCTACGAGCAGTACTTC	CASSTTDRGSPYEQYF
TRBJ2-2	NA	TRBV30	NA	TGTGCCTGGAGCTTTGCCCCGACAGCTAGGAACACCGGGGAGCTGTTTTTT	CAWSFAPTARNTGELFF
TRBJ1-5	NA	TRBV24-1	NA	TGTGCCACCAGTGATTTAAGTAGCAATCAGCCCCAGCATTTT	CATSDLSSNQPQHF
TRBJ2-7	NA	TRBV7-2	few	TGTGCCAGCAGCTTAGCCGCGACTCCTACTGCGACCGAGCAGTACTTC	CASSLAATPTATEQYF
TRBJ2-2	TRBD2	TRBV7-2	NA	TGTGCCAGCAGCTTATGGGCCTTAAGCGGGGGCACCGGGGAGCTGTTTTTT	CASSLWALSGGTGELFF
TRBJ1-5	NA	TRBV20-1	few	TGCAGTGCTAGGGAACCCCTAAGGGGGGTTCGGGACAATCAGCCCCAGCATTTT	CSAREPLRGVRDNQPQHF
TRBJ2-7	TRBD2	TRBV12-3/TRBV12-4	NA	TGTGCCAGCAGCGGGGGGGCCAATGGTTACGAGCAGTACTTC	CASSGGANGYEQYF
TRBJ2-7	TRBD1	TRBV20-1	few	TGCAGTGTAAAACAGGGGAGAGACGAGCAGTACTTC	CSVKQGRDEQYF
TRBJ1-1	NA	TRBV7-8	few	TGTGCCAGCAGCGCTAGTGAGTCCACTGAAGCTTTCTTT	CASSASESTEAFF
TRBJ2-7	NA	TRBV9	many	TGTGCCAGCAGCGTTTCAGGGGGGTACGAGCAGTACTTC	CASSVSGGYEQYF
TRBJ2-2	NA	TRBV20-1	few	TGCAGTGCAGCCCGACAGATGAACACCGGGGAGCTGTTTTTT	CSAARQMNTGELFF
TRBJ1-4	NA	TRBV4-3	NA	TGCGCCAGCAGCCAACGGGGGGGGTCTAATGAAAAACTGTTTTTT	CASSQRGGSNEKLFF
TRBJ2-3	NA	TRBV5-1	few	TGCGCCAGCAGAGTTGGAGAAGGATTGGATACGCAGTATTTT	CASRVGEGLDTQYF
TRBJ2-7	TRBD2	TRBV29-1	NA	TGCAGCGTTGGCGGGAGGGCCGCCGAGCAGTACTTC	CSVGGRAAEQYF
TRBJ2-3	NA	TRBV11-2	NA	TGTGCCAGCAGCTTTATGAGAACTAGCACAGATACGCAGTATTTT	CASSFMRTSTDTQYF
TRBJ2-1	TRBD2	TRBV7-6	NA	TGTGCCAGCAGCCCGGGACTAGCGGAGTCTGGCCCCTACAATGAGCAGTTCTTC	CASSPGLAESGPYNEQFF
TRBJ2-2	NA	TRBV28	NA	TGTGCCAGCTGCCTGGCGGGGCGGAACACCGGGGAGCTGTTTTTT	CASCLAGRNTGELFF
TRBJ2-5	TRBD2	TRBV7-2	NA	TGTGCCAGCAGCTTGGAAAGAGCGGGGGTCGGGGAGACCCAGTACTTC	CASSLERAGVGETQYF
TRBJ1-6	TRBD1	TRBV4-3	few	TGCGCCAGCAGCCAAGATCTGGTGACAGGGGCCAATTCACCCCTCCACTTT	CASSQDLVTGANSPLHF
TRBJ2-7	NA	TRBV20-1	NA	TGCAGTGCTAGAGATCCACGGGGGAGCTCCTACGAGCAGTACTTC	CSARDPRGSSYEQYF